This T cell receptor beta chain was recorded in a study of control samples from healthy donors and cancer patients. V lost 6 bases, J lost 0 bases, and 17 bases lay in between. The CDR3 runs 16 residues. The germline gives CDR1 SEHNR, CDR2 FQNEAQ (reference sequence). Sequenced by immunoSEQ multiplex PCR; TCRdb stores in-frame clones only, minus some. The sample lists 120,000 or so clones; around 93% were seen once. Sequencing was done on a sample of blood. The chain is built from TRBV7-9 and TRBJ1-1; D possibly corresponds to TRBD1 (5 bases). The sequence was obtained from a man aged 18 to 29 in good health. Here the CDR3 DNA reads TGTGCCAGCAGACCGTCGGACGGGGCTTTGAACACTGAAGCTTTCTTT. Protein product: CASRPSDGALNTEAFF.